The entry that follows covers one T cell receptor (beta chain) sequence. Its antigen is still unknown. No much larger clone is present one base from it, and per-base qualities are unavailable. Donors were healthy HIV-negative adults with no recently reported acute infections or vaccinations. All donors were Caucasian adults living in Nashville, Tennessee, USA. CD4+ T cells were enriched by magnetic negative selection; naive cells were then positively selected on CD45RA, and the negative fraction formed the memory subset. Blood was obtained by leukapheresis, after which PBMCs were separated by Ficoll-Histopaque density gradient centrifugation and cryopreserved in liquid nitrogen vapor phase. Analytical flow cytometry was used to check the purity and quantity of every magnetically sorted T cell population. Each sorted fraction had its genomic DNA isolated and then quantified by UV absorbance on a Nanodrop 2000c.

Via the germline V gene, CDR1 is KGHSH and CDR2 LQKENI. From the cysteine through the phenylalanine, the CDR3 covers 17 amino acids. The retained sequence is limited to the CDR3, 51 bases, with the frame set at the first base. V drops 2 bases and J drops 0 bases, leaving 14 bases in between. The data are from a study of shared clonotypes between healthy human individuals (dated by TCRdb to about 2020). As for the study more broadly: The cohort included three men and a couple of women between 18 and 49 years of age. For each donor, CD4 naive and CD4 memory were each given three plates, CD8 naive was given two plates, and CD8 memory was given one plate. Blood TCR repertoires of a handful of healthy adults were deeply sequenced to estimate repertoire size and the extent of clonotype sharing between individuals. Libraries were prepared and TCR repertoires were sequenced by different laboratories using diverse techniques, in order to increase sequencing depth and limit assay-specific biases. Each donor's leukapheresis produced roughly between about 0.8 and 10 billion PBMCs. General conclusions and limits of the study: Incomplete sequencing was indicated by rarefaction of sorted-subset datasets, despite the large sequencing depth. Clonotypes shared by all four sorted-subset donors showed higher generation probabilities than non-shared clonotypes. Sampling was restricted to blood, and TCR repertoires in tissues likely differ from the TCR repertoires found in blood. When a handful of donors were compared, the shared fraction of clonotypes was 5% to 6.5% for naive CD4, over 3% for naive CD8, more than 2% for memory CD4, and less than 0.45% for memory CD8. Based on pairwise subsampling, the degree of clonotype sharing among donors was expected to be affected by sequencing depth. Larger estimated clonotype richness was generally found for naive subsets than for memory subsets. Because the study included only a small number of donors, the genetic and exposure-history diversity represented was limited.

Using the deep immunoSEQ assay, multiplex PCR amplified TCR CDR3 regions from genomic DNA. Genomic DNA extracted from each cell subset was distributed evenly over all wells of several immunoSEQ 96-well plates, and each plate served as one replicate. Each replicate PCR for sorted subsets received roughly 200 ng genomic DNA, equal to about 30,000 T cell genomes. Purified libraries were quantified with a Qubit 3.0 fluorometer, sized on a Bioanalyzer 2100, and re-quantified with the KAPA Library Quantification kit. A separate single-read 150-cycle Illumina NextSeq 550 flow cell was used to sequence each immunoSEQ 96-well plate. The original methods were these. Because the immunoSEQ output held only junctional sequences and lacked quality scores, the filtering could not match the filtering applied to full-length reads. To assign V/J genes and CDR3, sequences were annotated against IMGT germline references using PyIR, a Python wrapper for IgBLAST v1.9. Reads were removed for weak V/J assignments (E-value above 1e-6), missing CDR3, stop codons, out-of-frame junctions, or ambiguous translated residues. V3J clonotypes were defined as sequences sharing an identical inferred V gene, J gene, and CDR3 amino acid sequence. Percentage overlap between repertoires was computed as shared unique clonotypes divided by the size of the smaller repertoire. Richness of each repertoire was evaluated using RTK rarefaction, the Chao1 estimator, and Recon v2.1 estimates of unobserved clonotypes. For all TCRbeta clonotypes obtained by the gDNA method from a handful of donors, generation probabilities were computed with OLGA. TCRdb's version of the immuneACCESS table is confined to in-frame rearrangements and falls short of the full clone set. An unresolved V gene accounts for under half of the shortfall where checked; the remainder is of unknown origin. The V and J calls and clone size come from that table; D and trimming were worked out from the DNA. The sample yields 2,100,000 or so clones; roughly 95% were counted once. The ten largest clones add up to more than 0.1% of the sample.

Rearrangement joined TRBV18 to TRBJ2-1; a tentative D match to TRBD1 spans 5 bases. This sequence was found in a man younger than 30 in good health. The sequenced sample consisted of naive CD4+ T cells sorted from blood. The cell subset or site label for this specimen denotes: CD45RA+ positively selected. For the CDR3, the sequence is CASSPWVGLSSYNEQFF. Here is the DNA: TGTGCCAGCTCACCATGGGTGGGGCTTAGCTCCTACAATGAGCAGTTCTTC.